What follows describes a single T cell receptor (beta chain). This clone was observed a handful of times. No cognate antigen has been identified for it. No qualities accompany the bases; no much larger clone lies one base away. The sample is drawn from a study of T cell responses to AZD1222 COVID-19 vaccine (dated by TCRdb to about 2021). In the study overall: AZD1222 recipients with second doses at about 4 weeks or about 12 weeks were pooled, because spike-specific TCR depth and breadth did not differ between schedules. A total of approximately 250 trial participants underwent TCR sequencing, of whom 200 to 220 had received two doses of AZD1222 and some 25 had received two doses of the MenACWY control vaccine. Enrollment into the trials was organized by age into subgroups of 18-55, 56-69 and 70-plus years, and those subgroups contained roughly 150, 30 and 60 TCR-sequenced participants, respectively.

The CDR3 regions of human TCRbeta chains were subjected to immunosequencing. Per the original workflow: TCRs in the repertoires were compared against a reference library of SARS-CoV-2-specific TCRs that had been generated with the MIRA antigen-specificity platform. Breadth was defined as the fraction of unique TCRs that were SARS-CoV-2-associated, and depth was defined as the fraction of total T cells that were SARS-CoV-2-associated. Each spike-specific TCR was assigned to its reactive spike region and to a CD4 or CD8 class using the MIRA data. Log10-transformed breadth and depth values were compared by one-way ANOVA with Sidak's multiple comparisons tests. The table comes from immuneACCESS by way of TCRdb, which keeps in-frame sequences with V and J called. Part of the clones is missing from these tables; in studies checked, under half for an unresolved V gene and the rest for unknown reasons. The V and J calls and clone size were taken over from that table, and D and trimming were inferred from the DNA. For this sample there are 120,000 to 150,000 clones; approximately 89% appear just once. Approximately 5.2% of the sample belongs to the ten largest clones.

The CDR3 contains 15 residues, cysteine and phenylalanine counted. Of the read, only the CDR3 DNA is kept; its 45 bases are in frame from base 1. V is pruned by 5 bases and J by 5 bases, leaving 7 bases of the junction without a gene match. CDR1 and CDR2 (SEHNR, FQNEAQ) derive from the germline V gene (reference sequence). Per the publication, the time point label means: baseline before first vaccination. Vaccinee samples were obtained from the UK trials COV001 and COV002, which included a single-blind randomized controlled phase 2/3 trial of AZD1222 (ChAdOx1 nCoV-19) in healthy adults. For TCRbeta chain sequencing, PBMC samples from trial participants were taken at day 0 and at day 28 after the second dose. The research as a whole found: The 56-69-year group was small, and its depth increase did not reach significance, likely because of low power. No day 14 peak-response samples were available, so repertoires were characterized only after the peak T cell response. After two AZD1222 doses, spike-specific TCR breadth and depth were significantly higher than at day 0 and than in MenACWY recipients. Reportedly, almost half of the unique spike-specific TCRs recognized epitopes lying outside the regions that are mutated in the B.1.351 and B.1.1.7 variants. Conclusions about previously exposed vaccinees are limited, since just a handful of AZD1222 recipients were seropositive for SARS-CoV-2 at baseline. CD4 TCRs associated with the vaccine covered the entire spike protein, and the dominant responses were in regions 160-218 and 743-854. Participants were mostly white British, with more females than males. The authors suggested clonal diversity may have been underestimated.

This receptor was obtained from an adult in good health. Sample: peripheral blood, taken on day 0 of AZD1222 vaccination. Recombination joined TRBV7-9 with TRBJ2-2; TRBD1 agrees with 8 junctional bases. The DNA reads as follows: TGTGCCAGCAGCCCTCAGGGGGCGCGGACCGGGGAGCTGTTTTTT. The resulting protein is CASSPQGARTGELFF. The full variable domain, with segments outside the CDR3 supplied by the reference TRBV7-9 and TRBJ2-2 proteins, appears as DTGVSQNPRHKITKRGQNVTFRCDPISEHNRLYWYRQTLGQGPEFLTYFQNEAQLEKSRLLSDRFSAERPKGSFSTLEIQRTEQGDSAMYLCASSPQGARTGELFFGEGSRLTVL.